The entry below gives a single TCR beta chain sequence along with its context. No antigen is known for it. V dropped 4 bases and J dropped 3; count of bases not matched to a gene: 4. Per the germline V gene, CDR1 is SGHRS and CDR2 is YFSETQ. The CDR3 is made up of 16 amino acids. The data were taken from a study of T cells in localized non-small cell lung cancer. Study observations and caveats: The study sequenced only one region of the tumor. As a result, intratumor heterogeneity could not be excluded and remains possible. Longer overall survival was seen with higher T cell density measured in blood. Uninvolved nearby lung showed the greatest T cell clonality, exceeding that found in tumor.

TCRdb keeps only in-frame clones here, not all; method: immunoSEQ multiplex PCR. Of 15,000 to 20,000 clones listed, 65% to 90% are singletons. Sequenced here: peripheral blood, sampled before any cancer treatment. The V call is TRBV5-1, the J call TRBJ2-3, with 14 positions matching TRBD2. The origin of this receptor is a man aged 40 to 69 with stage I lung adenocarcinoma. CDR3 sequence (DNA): TGCGCCAGCAGCCCCGGGACTAGCGGGAGTACAGATACGCAGTATTTT. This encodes CASSPGTSGSTDTQYF.